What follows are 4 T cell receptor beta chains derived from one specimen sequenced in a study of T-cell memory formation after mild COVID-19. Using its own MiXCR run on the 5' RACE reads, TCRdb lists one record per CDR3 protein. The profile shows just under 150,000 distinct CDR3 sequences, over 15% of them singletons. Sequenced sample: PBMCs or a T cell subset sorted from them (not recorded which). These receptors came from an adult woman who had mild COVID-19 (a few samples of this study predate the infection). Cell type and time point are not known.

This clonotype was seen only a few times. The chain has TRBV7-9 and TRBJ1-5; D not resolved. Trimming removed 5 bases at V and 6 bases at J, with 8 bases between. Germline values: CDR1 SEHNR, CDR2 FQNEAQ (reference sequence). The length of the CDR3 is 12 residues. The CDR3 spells CASSVHSQPQHF. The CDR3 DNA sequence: TGTGCCAGCAGCGTTCATTCTCAGCCCCAGCATTTT.

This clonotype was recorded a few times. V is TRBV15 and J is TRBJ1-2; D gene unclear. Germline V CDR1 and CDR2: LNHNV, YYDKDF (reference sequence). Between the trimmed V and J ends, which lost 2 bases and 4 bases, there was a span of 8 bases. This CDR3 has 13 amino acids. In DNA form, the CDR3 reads TGTGCCACCAGCAGACCTCCAGCCTATGGCTACACCTTC. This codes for CATSRPPAYGYTF.

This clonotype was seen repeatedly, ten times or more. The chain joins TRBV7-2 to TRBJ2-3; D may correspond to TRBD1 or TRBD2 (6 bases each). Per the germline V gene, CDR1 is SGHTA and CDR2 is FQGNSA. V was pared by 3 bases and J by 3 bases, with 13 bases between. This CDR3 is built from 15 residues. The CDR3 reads CASSLRGQLTDTQYF. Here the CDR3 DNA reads TGTGCCAGCAGCTTGCGGGGACAATTGACAGATACGCAGTATTTT.

CDR3 bases: TGTGCCAGCAGCTTAGTGAACGGGCAGTTCTTC. Encoded protein: CASSLVNGQFF. The J gene is TRBJ2-1, the V gene TRBV7-2; D ambiguous. Looked up from germline, CDR1 is SGHTA and CDR2 is FQGNSA. Deletions cut 1 base from V and 12 bases from J, with 7 bases between. The CDR3 consists of 11 residues.